The TCR beta chain described here comes from a study of cytomegalovirus exposure and HLA in healthy donors. Study-level findings and limits: In vitro, a few CMV-associated chains proved specific for CMV antigens.

Sequencing used immunoSEQ multiplex PCR; TCRdb keeps in-frame clones, though not all of them. The sample holds around 220,000 clones, around nine tenths seen once. The donors were part of the validation cohort, which consisted of some 120 subjects and was separate from the first cohort of under 850 subjects. About this clone: Its specificity is not known.

This TCR was recovered from a woman aged 18-35 years in good health and CMV-seronegative. What was sequenced was PBMCs.

CDR3 loop: CASSPSLTGDKYF. CDR3 DNA: TGCGCCAGCAGCCCCTCCCTGACAGGGGATAAGTACTTC. The chain couples TRBV5-1 to TRBJ2-7; 8 nucleotides line up with TRBD1. Germline V CDR1 and CDR2: SGHRS, YFSETQ. Germline trimming cut 4 bases from V and 11 bases from J; bases unmatched to any gene: 11. The length of the CDR3 is 13 residues.